This is a list of T cell receptor beta chains from one sample in a study of the immune and genomic landscape of osteosarcoma. Here immunoSEQ multiplex PCR was the method, and the copy in TCRdb shows in-frame clones only, minus some. The sample yields about 4,600 clones, roughly 77% seen once. Sequences were obtained from osteosarcoma tumor tissue from the femur. Receptor source: a human donor with osteosarcoma. CDR3s include the opening cysteine and the closing phenylalanine or tryptophan. The order of the fields is V gene, D gene, CDR3 length, J gene, clone size, CDR3 DNA, CDR3 protein. A D gene is named only where the DNA matches it firmly. A row's size may be missing; if present it is once, few, many or a size class.

v_gene: TRBV5-1
d_gene: .
len: 15
j_gene: TRBJ1-1
abundance: large
CDR3nt: TGCGCCAGCAGCTCGCTACAGGGTGGTGACACTGAAGCTTTCTTT
CDR3aa: CASSSLQGGDTEAFF

v_gene: TRBV30
d_gene: .
len: 14
j_gene: TRBJ1-6
abundance: once
CDR3nt: TGTGCCTGGAGTGTAGGCCTATTAAATTCACCCCTCCACTTT
CDR3aa: CAWSVGLLNSPLHF

v_gene: TRBV19
d_gene: TRBD1
len: 15
j_gene: TRBJ2-5
abundance: once
CDR3nt: TGTGCCAGTACCGCCGGCCGACAGGGACGGGAGACCCAGTACTTC
CDR3aa: CASTAGRQGRETQYF

v_gene: TRBV19
d_gene: .
len: 13
j_gene: TRBJ1-1
abundance: .
CDR3nt: TGTGCCAGTAGTATCCGTGGAAGCACTGAAGCTTTCTTT
CDR3aa: CASSIRGSTEAFF

v_gene: TRBV28
d_gene: TRBD1
len: 14
j_gene: TRBJ2-4
abundance: .
CDR3nt: TGTGCCAGCAGTCCCCGGACAGGGGGTAACATTCAGTACTTC
CDR3aa: CASSPRTGGNIQYF

v_gene: TRBV9
d_gene: TRBD2
len: 18
j_gene: TRBJ2-3
abundance: .
CDR3nt: TGTGCCAGCAGCGCACCTCTAGCGGGGGCAACTAGCACAGATACGCAGTATTTT
CDR3aa: CASSAPLAGATSTDTQYF

v_gene: TRBV6-1
d_gene: .
len: 12
j_gene: TRBJ2-7
abundance: .
CDR3nt: TGTGCCAGCAGATCCGGGCCCCACGAGCAGTACTTC
CDR3aa: CASRSGPHEQYF

v_gene: TRBV7-6
d_gene: TRBD2
len: 15
j_gene: TRBJ2-1
abundance: .
CDR3nt: TGTGCCAGCAGCGAGTCCGGGACTAGGTCCAATGAGCAGTTCTTC
CDR3aa: CASSESGTRSNEQFF

v_gene: TRBV27
d_gene: TRBD2
len: 17
j_gene: TRBJ2-2
abundance: few
CDR3nt: TGTGCCAGCAGTGGGACTAGCAAGGGATATGGAACCGGGGAGCTGTTTTTT
CDR3aa: CASSGTSKGYGTGELFF

v_gene: TRBV21-1
d_gene: .
len: 17
j_gene: TRBJ2-7
abundance: .
CDR3nt: TGTGCCAGCAGCACCCGGACAGGGCTCCCCTCTTACTACGAGCAGTACTTC
CDR3aa: CASSTRTGLPSYYEQYF

v_gene: TRBV7-9
d_gene: .
len: 16
j_gene: TRBJ2-1
abundance: .
CDR3nt: TGTGCCAGCAGCTTAGTTATGACAGCGACCAGCGATGAGCAGTTCTTC
CDR3aa: CASSLVMTATSDEQFF

v_gene: TRBV7-6
d_gene: .
len: 16
j_gene: TRBJ2-4
abundance: .
CDR3nt: TGTGCCAGCAGCTCTGGACCGGAGGTTGCCAAAAACATTCAGTACTTC
CDR3aa: CASSSGPEVAKNIQYF

v_gene: TRBV30
d_gene: .
len: 14
j_gene: TRBJ2-7
abundance: .
CDR3nt: TGTGCCTGGAACTACTTCCCAGGTTACTACGAGCAGTACTTC
CDR3aa: CAWNYFPGYYEQYF

v_gene: TRBV5-6
d_gene: .
len: 16
j_gene: TRBJ2-3
abundance: .
CDR3nt: TGTGCCAGCAGCTTGGTTTCGGCCTCAAGCACAGATACGCAGTATTTT
CDR3aa: CASSLVSASSTDTQYF

v_gene: TRBV19
d_gene: .
len: 12
j_gene: TRBJ2-7
abundance: .
CDR3nt: TGTGCCGCGGGGCCTCCTTCCGACGAGCAGTACTTC
CDR3aa: CAAGPPSDEQYF

v_gene: TRBV13
d_gene: .
len: 15
j_gene: TRBJ2-1
abundance: .
CDR3nt: TGTGCCAGCAGCTTACTCCGGGAACTGGGTAATGAGCAGTTCTTC
CDR3aa: CASSLLRELGNEQFF

v_gene: TRBV18
d_gene: .
len: 15
j_gene: TRBJ1-1
abundance: .
CDR3nt: TGTGCCAGCTCACCCACGGGGGGAGGGAACACTGAAGCTTTCTTT
CDR3aa: CASSPTGGGNTEAFF

v_gene: TRBV9
d_gene: .
len: 14
j_gene: TRBJ1-4
abundance: .
CDR3nt: TGTGCCAGCAGCGTAGCCGGGGGAGGGGAAAAACTGTTTTTT
CDR3aa: CASSVAGGGEKLFF

v_gene: TRBV9
d_gene: TRBD2
len: 17
j_gene: TRBJ2-1
abundance: few
CDR3nt: TGTGCCAGCAGCGAGGTGGCTAGCGGGAGGGCCGTAAATGAGCAGTTCTTC
CDR3aa: CASSEVASGRAVNEQFF

v_gene: TRBV30
d_gene: .
len: 13
j_gene: TRBJ1-5
abundance: .
CDR3nt: TGTGCCTGGAGAGGAGGGAGCAATCAGCCCCAGCATTTT
CDR3aa: CAWRGGSNQPQHF

v_gene: TRBV5-6
d_gene: TRBD1
len: 17
j_gene: TRBJ2-1
abundance: .
CDR3nt: TGTGCCAGCAGCCCAGGGCCGGAACAGGGGGCTCGTAATGAGCAGTTCTTC
CDR3aa: CASSPGPEQGARNEQFF

v_gene: TRBV4-3
d_gene: .
len: 15
j_gene: TRBJ1-2
abundance: .
CDR3nt: TGCGCCAGCAGCCAAGGGGGGATCGGGGACTATGGCTACACCTTC
CDR3aa: CASSQGGIGDYGYTF

v_gene: TRBV5-5
d_gene: .
len: 14
j_gene: TRBJ2-3
abundance: .
CDR3nt: TGTGCCAGCATAAAGTCCTTTCCCACAGATACGCAGTATTTT
CDR3aa: CASIKSFPTDTQYF

v_gene: TRBV6-1
d_gene: .
len: 14
j_gene: TRBJ2-1
abundance: .
CDR3nt: TGTGCCAGCAGTGAGTCGACTCAGTACAATGAGCAGTTCTTC
CDR3aa: CASSESTQYNEQFF

v_gene: TRBV27
d_gene: .
len: 15
j_gene: TRBJ2-1
abundance: .
CDR3nt: TGTGCCAGCAGTTTTGGCGTTAGCTCCTACAATGAGCAGTTCTTC
CDR3aa: CASSFGVSSYNEQFF

v_gene: TRBV10-3
d_gene: .
len: 14
j_gene: TRBJ2-3
abundance: .
CDR3nt: TGTGCCATCAGTGATAATCAGGCTAGCGATACGCAGTATTTT
CDR3aa: CAISDNQASDTQYF

v_gene: TRBV5-1
d_gene: TRBD1
len: 14
j_gene: TRBJ1-1
abundance: large
CDR3nt: TGCGCCAGCGGACGACAGGGAATGGGCACTGAAGCTTTCTTT
CDR3aa: CASGRQGMGTEAFF

v_gene: TRBV7-8
d_gene: TRBD2
len: 20
j_gene: TRBJ2-1
abundance: .
CDR3nt: TGTGCCAGCAGTTCAACCTGGGTGGCTAGCGGGAGGGGTTTCTACAATGAGCAGTTCTTC
CDR3aa: CASSSTWVASGRGFYNEQFF

v_gene: TRBV6-1
d_gene: TRBD1
len: 14
j_gene: TRBJ2-7
abundance: once
CDR3nt: TGTGCCACTGCTCCGACAGGGAGCTCCTACGAGCAGTACTTC
CDR3aa: CATAPTGSSYEQYF

v_gene: TRBV9
d_gene: .
len: 13
j_gene: TRBJ2-5
abundance: .
CDR3nt: TGTGCCAGCAGCGTAGCGGGGTTGGAGACCCAGTACTTC
CDR3aa: CASSVAGLETQYF

v_gene: TRBV28
d_gene: TRBD2
len: 14
j_gene: TRBJ2-1
abundance: once
CDR3nt: TGTGCCAGCACAACTAGCGGGAGCCTCAATGAGCAGTTCTTC
CDR3aa: CASTTSGSLNEQFF

v_gene: TRBV7-9
d_gene: TRBD1
len: 14
j_gene: TRBJ1-2
abundance: .
CDR3nt: TGTGCCAGCAGCCCAGGACAGGGCCGGTATGGCTACACCTTC
CDR3aa: CASSPGQGRYGYTF

v_gene: TRBV18
d_gene: .
len: 15
j_gene: TRBJ1-2
abundance: .
CDR3nt: TGTGCCAGCTCACCACTGCCAGATCTACCGTATGGCTACACCTTC
CDR3aa: CASSPLPDLPYGYTF

v_gene: TRBV4-3
d_gene: .
len: 16
j_gene: TRBJ2-2
abundance: .
CDR3nt: TGCGCCAGCAGCCAAGCCGGGCAGGGTGACACCGGGGAGCTGTTTTTT
CDR3aa: CASSQAGQGDTGELFF

v_gene: TRBV7-2
d_gene: .
len: 14
j_gene: TRBJ2-1
abundance: .
CDR3nt: TGTGCCAGCAGCTTAGTGTGGGGATGGGGTGAGCAGTTCTTC
CDR3aa: CASSLVWGWGEQFF

v_gene: TRBV11-1
d_gene: .
len: 15
j_gene: TRBJ2-2
abundance: .
CDR3nt: TGTGCCAGCAGCTTAGCTAGCGGGAACACCGGGGAGCTGTTTTTT
CDR3aa: CASSLASGNTGELFF

v_gene: TRBV19
d_gene: .
len: 14
j_gene: TRBJ1-5
abundance: .
CDR3nt: TGTGCCAGTAGTAAAGGTTTTAGCAATCAGCCCCAGCATTTT
CDR3aa: CASSKGFSNQPQHF

v_gene: TRBV7-9
d_gene: .
len: 14
j_gene: TRBJ1-1
abundance: few
CDR3nt: TGTGCCAGCAGTGTTCCGGAGGCAGGCACTGAAGCTTTCTTT
CDR3aa: CASSVPEAGTEAFF

v_gene: TRBV28
d_gene: .
len: 13
j_gene: TRBJ1-5
abundance: .
CDR3nt: TGTGCCAGCCAATGGCGTGGCAATCAGCCCCAGCATTTT
CDR3aa: CASQWRGNQPQHF

v_gene: TRBV18
d_gene: TRBD1
len: 15
j_gene: TRBJ1-1
abundance: .
CDR3nt: TGTGCCAGCTCACCACAACGACAGGGTGGGACTGAAGCTTTCTTT
CDR3aa: CASSPQRQGGTEAFF

v_gene: TRBV27
d_gene: TRBD2
len: 14
j_gene: TRBJ2-4
abundance: .
CDR3nt: TGTGCCAGCGTAGTAGCGGGAGTGGAAGGCATTCAGTACTTC
CDR3aa: CASVVAGVEGIQYF

v_gene: TRBV19
d_gene: TRBD2
len: 16
j_gene: TRBJ2-3
abundance: .
CDR3nt: TGTGCCAGTAACCCCCGCGGCGGGAGGGGGGCAGATACGCAGTATTTT
CDR3aa: CASNPRGGRGADTQYF

v_gene: TRBV7-3
d_gene: TRBD2
len: 15
j_gene: TRBJ2-1
abundance: .
CDR3nt: TGTGCCAGCAGCCCTATCCTTGGGGGAGGGCGTGAGCAGTTCTTC
CDR3aa: CASSPILGGGREQFF

v_gene: TRBV19
d_gene: TRBD1
len: 17
j_gene: TRBJ1-2
abundance: few
CDR3nt: TGTGCCAGTAGTACCGATGGAGGGGGCGCAGGATTCAATGGCTACACCTTC
CDR3aa: CASSTDGGGAGFNGYTF